This is a list of T cell receptor beta chains from one sample in a study of PD-1 blockade in classical Hodgkin lymphoma. Assay: immunoSEQ multiplex PCR; the TCRdb copy retains only in-frame clones and omits some. Among roughly 12,000 clones listed, 84% were seen once. The sequences come from CD8+ T cells from blood, collected at baseline. These receptors originate from a human donor with classical Hodgkin lymphoma. Each CDR3 is given with its conserved first and last residue. Each record gives: D gene, V gene, J gene, clone size, CDR3 protein, CDR3 DNA. The D gene is left open where the match is weak. A row's size may be missing; if present it is once, few, many or a size class.

D gene: TRBD1
V gene: TRBV2
J gene: TRBJ2-3
clone size: -
CDR3 protein: CASSTGGRDLTFEDTQYF
CDR3 DNA: TGTGCCAGCAGCACAGGGGGCCGCGACCTTACGTTTGAGGATACGCAGTATTTT

D gene: TRBD1
V gene: TRBV11-2
J gene: TRBJ2-2
clone size: -
CDR3 protein: CASSWNRGNTGELFF
CDR3 DNA: TGTGCCAGCAGCTGGAACAGGGGCAACACCGGGGAGCTGTTTTTT

D gene: TRBD2
V gene: TRBV10-1
J gene: TRBJ2-1
clone size: few
CDR3 protein: CASSDSPTSGKPNEQFF
CDR3 DNA: TGCGCCAGCAGTGATTCCCCGACTAGCGGGAAGCCCAATGAGCAGTTCTTC

D gene: -
V gene: TRBV19
J gene: TRBJ2-7
clone size: once
CDR3 protein: CASSDSSHEQYF
CDR3 DNA: TGTGCCAGTAGCGACAGTTCGCACGAGCAGTACTTC

D gene: TRBD2
V gene: TRBV19
J gene: TRBJ2-1
clone size: -
CDR3 protein: CASKISGSSYNEQFF
CDR3 DNA: TGTGCCAGTAAGATTAGCGGGAGCTCCTACAATGAGCAGTTCTTC

D gene: TRBD2
V gene: TRBV6-4
J gene: TRBJ2-1
clone size: -
CDR3 protein: CASSDATSGVNEQFF
CDR3 DNA: TGTGCCAGCAGTGACGCGACTAGCGGGGTCAATGAGCAGTTCTTC

D gene: -
V gene: TRBV29-1
J gene: TRBJ1-1
clone size: few
CDR3 protein: CSVEGGYTEAFF
CDR3 DNA: TGCAGCGTTGAAGGAGGATACACTGAAGCTTTCTTT

D gene: -
V gene: TRBV6-1
J gene: TRBJ2-1
clone size: -
CDR3 protein: CASSEGGFF
CDR3 DNA: TGTGCCAGCAGTGAAGGGGGATTCTTC

D gene: TRBD1
V gene: TRBV25-1
J gene: TRBJ2-5
clone size: -
CDR3 protein: CASSEWGTGETQYF
CDR3 DNA: TGTGCCAGCAGTGAATGGGGGACAGGAGAGACCCAGTACTTC

D gene: TRBD1
V gene: TRBV4-1
J gene: TRBJ1-2
clone size: -
CDR3 protein: CASSQDWGGEGAGYGHTF
CDR3 DNA: TGCGCCAGCAGCCAAGACTGGGGCGGGGAGGGGGCCGGTTATGGCCACACCTTC

D gene: TRBD1
V gene: TRBV5-1
J gene: TRBJ1-5
clone size: -
CDR3 protein: CASSRPGTDQRGNQPQHF
CDR3 DNA: TGCGCCAGCAGCCGCCCCGGGACAGACCAGAGGGGCAATCAGCCCCAGCATTTT

D gene: -
V gene: TRBV29-1
J gene: TRBJ1-2
clone size: once
CDR3 protein: CSVDWGDNYGYTF
CDR3 DNA: TGCAGCGTTGACTGGGGGGATAACTATGGCTACACCTTC

D gene: -
V gene: TRBV7-6
J gene: TRBJ2-5
clone size: -
CDR3 protein: CASSPSTTPETQYF
CDR3 DNA: TGTGCCAGCAGCCCCTCAACGACTCCGGAGACCCAGTACTTC

D gene: -
V gene: TRBV5-1
J gene: TRBJ1-1
clone size: few
CDR3 protein: CASSPLDSSNAFF
CDR3 DNA: TGCGCCAGCAGTCCCTTAGACAGCTCCAACGCTTTCTTT

D gene: TRBD1
V gene: TRBV25-1
J gene: TRBJ1-5
clone size: -
CDR3 protein: CASSSRGHQPQHF
CDR3 DNA: TGTGCCAGCAGCTCGAGGGGGCATCAGCCCCAGCATTTT

D gene: -
V gene: TRBV30
J gene: TRBJ1-4
clone size: once
CDR3 protein: CAWSYSGSSLGEKLFF
CDR3 DNA: TGTGCCTGGAGTTACTCCGGGAGCTCCTTGGGTGAAAAACTGTTTTTT

D gene: -
V gene: TRBV28
J gene: TRBJ1-3
clone size: few
CDR3 protein: CASTWGRSSGNTIYF
CDR3 DNA: TGTGCCAGCACTTGGGGCCGAAGCTCTGGAAACACCATATATTTT

D gene: -
V gene: TRBV19
J gene: TRBJ2-7
clone size: -
CDR3 protein: CASSMDNSRNAHEQYF
CDR3 DNA: TGTGCCAGTAGTATGGACAACAGCAGGAATGCCCACGAGCAGTACTTC

D gene: -
V gene: TRBV7-9
J gene: TRBJ2-7
clone size: -
CDR3 protein: CASSQGTTSYEQYF
CDR3 DNA: TGTGCCAGCAGCCAAGGGACGACCTCCTACGAGCAGTACTTC

D gene: -
V gene: TRBV19
J gene: TRBJ1-3
clone size: -
CDR3 protein: CASSVRDTGNTIYF
CDR3 DNA: TGTGCCAGTAGTGTCCGGGACACCGGAAACACCATATATTTT

D gene: TRBD1
V gene: TRBV4-2
J gene: TRBJ2-3
clone size: -
CDR3 protein: CASSQEGQRGTDTQYF
CDR3 DNA: TGTGCCAGCAGCCAAGAGGGACAGAGGGGCACAGATACGCAGTATTTT

D gene: -
V gene: TRBV30
J gene: TRBJ2-5
clone size: -
CDR3 protein: CAWTTGATGWGQETQYF
CDR3 DNA: TGTGCCTGGACCACCGGGGCGACAGGCTGGGGCCAAGAGACCCAGTACTTC

D gene: TRBD2
V gene: TRBV27
J gene: TRBJ2-2
clone size: -
CDR3 protein: CASSGPGLAELELEGELFF
CDR3 DNA: TGTGCCAGCAGTGGACCGGGACTAGCGGAACTAGAGCTCGAGGGGGAGCTGTTTTTT

D gene: TRBD1
V gene: TRBV7-7
J gene: TRBJ2-1
clone size: -
CDR3 protein: CASSLGQGFGVHEQFF
CDR3 DNA: TGTGCCAGCAGCCTGGGACAGGGGTTCGGGGTTCATGAGCAGTTCTTC

D gene: -
V gene: TRBV19
J gene: TRBJ2-5
clone size: -
CDR3 protein: CASSKGGVTLMKETQYF
CDR3 DNA: TGTGCCAGTAGTAAAGGCGGGGTAACGCTAATGAAAGAGACCCAGTACTTC

D gene: -
V gene: TRBV30
J gene: TRBJ2-3
clone size: once
CDR3 protein: CAWSGHRDTQYF
CDR3 DNA: TGTGCCTGGAGTGGGCACAGGGATACGCAGTATTTT

D gene: -
V gene: TRBV4-1
J gene: TRBJ1-4
clone size: -
CDR3 protein: CASSQEVAGEKLFF
CDR3 DNA: TGCGCCAGCAGCCAAGAGGTGGCAGGCGAAAAACTGTTTTTT

D gene: -
V gene: TRBV7-6
J gene: TRBJ2-7
clone size: -
CDR3 protein: CASSASIGQGLYEQYF
CDR3 DNA: TGTGCCAGCAGCGCTTCTATTGGACAGGGACTATACGAGCAGTACTTC

D gene: -
V gene: TRBV5-1
J gene: TRBJ1-4
clone size: -
CDR3 protein: CASQIAPNEKLFF
CDR3 DNA: TGCGCCAGCCAAATAGCCCCGAATGAAAAACTGTTTTTT

D gene: -
V gene: TRBV23-1
J gene: TRBJ2-1
clone size: -
CDR3 protein: CASPRRRGVIEQFF
CDR3 DNA: TGCGCCAGCCCAAGGCGAAGGGGGGTGATTGAGCAGTTCTTC

D gene: -
V gene: TRBV7-2
J gene: TRBJ2-5
clone size: -
CDR3 protein: CASSLLAGQETQYF
CDR3 DNA: TGTGCCAGCAGCTTACTCGCAGGTCAAGAGACCCAGTACTTC